Presented here are 30 T cell receptor beta chains from one specimen sequenced in a study of response to subunit inactivated influenza vaccine. TCRdb re-analysed the RT-PCR reads in MiXCR, keeping a single row per CDR3 protein. This table holds approximately 700,000 distinct CDR3 sequences, 15% to 19% found once. Sequencing was performed on PBMCs from blood, taken about 13 days after vaccination. Receptors originate from a man in his fifties who received an inactivated influenza vaccine.

This chain uses TRBV12-3 or TRBV12-4 with TRBJ1-2; 7 nucleotides align to TRBD1. V lost 5 bases to trimming and J lost 5 bases; unmatched junction nucleotides: 8. The CDR3 covers 14 residues. In DNA form, the CDR3 reads TGTGCCAGCAGTCCGTGGGACAGAAGATATGGCTACACCTTC. Its protein product is CASSPWDRRYGYTF.

In this sample, this clonotype turned up a few times. V gene TRBV30 combines with J gene TRBJ2-1, with a weak D call TRBD2 (6 bases). V was pared by 2 bases and J by 7 bases, with 9 bases between. The germline V gene encodes CDR1 GTSNPN and CDR2 SVGIG (reference sequence). The CDR3 has 12 amino acids. CDR3 bases: TGTGCCTGGAGTATGACTAGAAATGAGCAGTTCTTC. Translated, it gives CAWSMTRNEQFF.

V usage is TRBV11-2 and J usage is TRBJ2-7; no clear D. CDR1 is SGHAT and CDR2 is FQNNGV in the germline V gene. With 2 bases removed from V and 4 bases from J, the gap between germline ends came to 12 bases. This CDR3 region has 14 residues. CDR3 in amino acids: CASSLWAGVYEQYF. As DNA, the CDR3 is TGTGCCAGCAGCTTATGGGCTGGGGTTTACGAGCAGTACTTC.

This clonotype was counted only a few times. The chain employs TRBV29-1 and TRBJ2-1; the match to TRBD1 covers 10 bases. The CDR3 spans 14 residues. V gave up 6 bases and J gave up 7 bases; unmatched junction bases: 9. CDR1 is SQVTM, CDR2 ANQGSEA, per germline. CDR3 loop: CSVDRQGARNEQFF. The CDR3 nucleotides are TGCAGCGTAGACCGACAGGGGGCGCGGAATGAGCAGTTCTTC.

The sample holds a few counts of this clonotype. The chain recombines TRBV4-3 with TRBJ1-1; 7 nucleotides line up with TRBD1. Unmatched junction bases numbered 16, after V lost 3 bases and J lost 6 bases. The germline CDR1 and CDR2 sequences are LGHNA and YSLEER. The CDR3 contains 17 residues. The CDR3 coding sequence is TGCGCCAGCAGCCACGAACAGGGTCGACAGGGCGGCGCTGAAGCTTTCTTT. Protein product: CASSHEQGRQGGAEAFF.

This chain uses TRBV6-5 with TRBJ2-2; 9 nucleotides match TRBD2. V lost 5 bases and J lost 4; bases outside the gene matches: 11. Germline V gene data show CDR1 as MNHEY and CDR2 as SVGAGI. The CDR3 has 17 residues. The chain's CDR3 is CASSTSRGGAITGELFF. CDR3 coding DNA: TGTGCCAGCAGTACCTCGCGCGGGGGGGCCATCACCGGGGAGCTGTTTTTT.

This chain connects TRBV18 to TRBJ1-6; 10 bases match TRBD1. CDR1 and CDR2 from the germline V gene are KGHSH and LQKENI. The trim removed 3 bases at V and 7 bases at J, leaving 12 bases unmatched. This CDR3 has 18 residues. The CDR3 spells CASSPWEVGQGGNSPLHF. As DNA, the CDR3 is TGTGCCAGCTCACCGTGGGAAGTCGGACAGGGGGGGAATTCACCCCTCCACTTT.

J is TRBJ2-1 and V is TRBV7-2; the match to TRBD2 covers 8 bases. This CDR3 has 16 amino acids. Germline loops: CDR1 SGHTA, CDR2 FQGNSA. The V segment lost 2 bases and the J segment 3 bases; nucleotides outside the gene matches: 6. The DNA of the CDR3 is TGTGCCAGCAGCTTAAGCGGGAGTAGTAGCTACAATGAGCAGTTCTTC. Protein sequence: CASSLSGSSSYNEQFF.

This clonotype was recorded at least ten times. The chain couples TRBV5-1 to TRBJ1-2; TRBD1 might be the D (5 bases). This CDR3 comprises 14 residues. V shed 0 bases and J shed 4 bases, with 10 bases lying between them. Germline V gene sequence: CDR1 SGHRS, CDR2 YFSETQ. The CDR3 spells CASSLATGSYGYTF. Written as DNA, the CDR3 is TGCGCCAGCAGCTTGGCTACAGGAAGCTATGGCTACACCTTC.

This clonotype was picked up a small number of times. CDR3: CASSQDKNYNEQFF. DNA of the CDR3: TGCGCCAGCAGCCAAGATAAGAACTACAATGAGCAGTTCTTC. The V gene is TRBV4-1, the J gene TRBJ2-1; D is unclear. Looked up from germline, CDR1 is MGHRA and CDR2 is YSYEKL. The length of the CDR3 is 14 residues. Trimming took 0 bases from V and 3 from J, leaving 6 bases between them.

This clonotype was found a few times. The chain combines TRBV12-3 or TRBV12-4 with TRBJ1-1; 7 nucleotides align to TRBD1. The CDR3 loop spans 14 amino acids. After removal of 6 bases from V and 4 bases from J, the junction contained 8 bases not matched to a gene. CDR3 residues: CASRRQGWSTEAFF. CDR3 DNA sequence: TGTGCCAGCAGGAGACAGGGTTGGAGCACTGAAGCTTTCTTT.

This clonotype was seen only a few times. The V gene is TRBV20-1, the J gene TRBJ2-1; D perhaps matches TRBD2 (6 bases). Germline CDR1 reads DFQATT; CDR2 reads SNEGSKA (reference sequence). The CDR3 runs 14 residues. The germline V and J ends were trimmed by 4 bases and 7 bases, with 17 bases remaining between them. This CDR3 reads CSAISIRESNEQFF. The CDR3 DNA follows: TGCAGTGCTATAAGCATCCGGGAGTCGAATGAGCAGTTCTTC.

The chain uses TRBV7-9 and TRBJ2-5, with D possibly matching TRBD2 (5 bases). Germline V CDR1 and CDR2: SEHNR, FQNEAQ (reference sequence). V shed 5 bases and J shed 4 bases, with 14 bases lying between them. The length of the CDR3 is 14 residues. The CDR3 is CASSPRDWGETQYF. The CDR3 nucleotides are TGTGCCAGCAGCCCGAGGGATTGGGGAGAGACCCAGTACTTC.

The chain joins TRBV24-1 to TRBJ2-1; D might be TRBD1 or TRBD2, each matching 6 bases. Germline V CDR1 and CDR2: KGHDR, SFDVKD. The V end was cut by 0 bases, the J end by 6 bases, with 17 bases between. The CDR3 has 17 residues. DNA for the CDR3: TGTGCCACCAGTGATTTGGGTAGGGGGGATCGGCTCAATGAGCAGTTCTTC. This sequence encodes CATSDLGRGDRLNEQFF.

V is TRBV18 and J is TRBJ2-5; D is uncertain. From germline, CDR1 is KGHSH and CDR2 LQKENI. The CDR3 spans 16 residues. Between the trimmed V and J ends, which lost 4 bases and 5 bases, there was a span of 20 bases. CDR3 loop: CASSLILARHAETQYF. DNA of the CDR3: TGTGCCAGCTCACTAATATTGGCTAGACATGCGGAGACCCAGTACTTC.

The chain links TRBV3-1 to TRBJ2-1; D may correspond to TRBD1 or TRBD2 (6 bases each). Per germline, CDR1 LGHDT and CDR2 YNNKEL (reference sequence). The ends were cut back, 1 base at V and 5 bases at J, with 21 bases in the middle. This CDR3 contains 18 residues. CDR3 DNA: TGTGCCAGCAGCCAAGGGGGTTTGGGGGGCAAAGGAGACAATGAGCAGTTCTTC. Translation gives CASSQGGLGGKGDNEQFF.

This clonotype has a count of ten or more. The V call is TRBV2, the J call TRBJ2-1; 8 nucleotides match TRBD2. The CDR3 sequence is 15 residues long. V lost 6 bases, J lost 3 bases, and 7 bases stayed unmatched. Germline V CDR1 and CDR2: SNHLY, FYNNEI. This CDR3 reads CASSALAGYYNEQFF. CDR3 nucleotides: TGTGCCAGCAGCGCCCTAGCGGGCTACTACAATGAGCAGTTCTTC.

This clonotype was counted only a few times. The chain couples TRBV4-2 to TRBJ2-1, with TRBD2 matching 10 bases. Germline lookup yields CDR1 LGHNA and CDR2 YNFKEQ. With V trimmed by 3 bases and J by 6 bases, 8 bases remained unmatched. This CDR3 has 16 residues. The CDR3 DNA reads as TGTGCCAGCAGCCAGGAAGTTGGACTAGCGGCCAATGAGCAGTTCTTC. Amino acid sequence: CASSQEVGLAANEQFF.

The chain uses TRBV7-9 and TRBJ2-7; D is possibly TRBD2 (5 bases). Per the germline V gene, CDR1 is SEHNR and CDR2 is FQNEAQ (reference sequence). The CDR3 length is 17 residues. Trimming left V 1 base short and J 2 bases short, with 18 bases between. The CDR3 region is CASSLDPGERNPYEQYF. The CDR3 DNA reads as TGTGCCAGCAGCTTAGATCCCGGGGAAAGGAACCCCTACGAGCAGTACTTC. The variable domain in full, with the rest retrieved from reference TRBV7-9 and TRBJ2-7, is DTGVSQNPRHKITKRGQNVTFRCDPISEHNRLYWYRQTLGQGPEFLTYFQNEAQLEKSRLLSDRFSAERPKGSFSTLEIQRTEQGDSAMYLCASSLDPGERNPYEQYFGPGTRLTVT.

In its sample, this clonotype was seen a few times. This chain links TRBV29-1 with TRBJ2-7, with 9 bases fitting TRBD1. Unmatched junction bases numbered 12, after V lost 2 bases and J lost 4 bases. This CDR3 is built from 16 residues. Germline V gives CDR1 SQVTM, CDR2 ANQGSEA. CDR3 DNA: TGCAGCGTTGAATTCGGAGACGGGACAGGGATATACGAGCAGTACTTC. Translated, it gives CSVEFGDGTGIYEQYF.

This clonotype has a handful of counts. The chain links TRBV7-2 to TRBJ2-7, with 8 bases that match TRBD1. This CDR3 has 16 amino acids. The junction had 5 bases not matched to a gene; V was cut back by 1 base and J by 0 bases. Germline CDR1 is SGHTA and CDR2 is FQGNSA. The CDR3 sequence is CASSLGQGAFSYEQYF. The CDR3 DNA sequence: TGTGCCAGCAGCTTAGGGCAGGGGGCTTTCTCCTACGAGCAGTACTTC. Full variable domain (outside the CDR3, taken from reference TRBV7-2 and TRBJ2-7): GAGVSQSPSNKVTEKGKDVELRCDPISGHTALYWYRQSLGQGLEFLIYFQGNSAPDKSGLPSDRFSAERTGGSVSTLTIQRTQQEDSAVYLCASSLGQGAFSYEQYFGPGTRLTVT.

In its sample, this clonotype was seen a few times. This chain uses TRBV7-9 with TRBJ2-1, with TRBD1 identical over 9 bases. Trimming cost V 5 bases and J 6 bases; bases outside gene matches: 8. CDR3 size: 15 residues. The germline gives CDR1 SEHNR, CDR2 FQNEAQ (reference sequence). CDR3 in amino acids: CASSQTGTGSNEQFF. CDR3 DNA sequence: TGTGCCAGCAGCCAAACCGGGACAGGGAGCAATGAGCAGTTCTTC. Looking up the rest from reference TRBV7-9 and TRBJ2-1 gives the full variable domain: DTGVSQNPRHKITKRGQNVTFRCDPISEHNRLYWYRQTLGQGPEFLTYFQNEAQLEKSRLLSDRFSAERPKGSFSTLEIQRTEQGDSAMYLCASSQTGTGSNEQFFGPGTRLTVL.

This sequence joins TRBV25-1 and TRBJ2-1; TRBD2 aligns across 9 bases. V lost 4 bases to trimming and J lost 3 bases; unmatched junction nucleotides: 4. The CDR3 covers 15 residues. The germline gives CDR1 MGHDK, CDR2 SYGVNS. CDR3 in amino acids: CASSAPSGVYNEQFF. The CDR3 region has the DNA TGTGCCAGCAGTGCCCCTAGCGGGGTCTACAATGAGCAGTTCTTC.

This clonotype has only a few counts. This chain links TRBV5-1 with TRBJ1-1; 9 bases match TRBD1. Unmatched junction bases numbered 10, after V lost 0 bases and J lost 7 bases. The CDR3 is 16 amino acids. Germline V gene data show CDR1 as SGHRS and CDR2 as YFSETQ. The CDR3 DNA reads TGCGCCAGCAGCTTGGCCCCGGGACAGGGAGCTTATGAAGCTTTCTTT. It codes for CASSLAPGQGAYEAFF.

This clonotype was counted between two and nine times. The chain joins TRBV5-1 to TRBJ2-1, with 7 bases lining up with TRBD1. Germline lookup yields CDR1 SGHRS and CDR2 YFSETQ. The junction had 5 bases not matched to a gene; V was cut back by 4 bases and J by 4 bases. The CDR3 extends over 14 amino acids. The DNA of the CDR3 is TGCGCCAGCAGCATCCGGGACAGATACAATGAGCAGTTCTTC. It is translated as CASSIRDRYNEQFF.

This clonotype has a count of ten or more. The chain recombines TRBV20-1 with TRBJ2-7; weak D call: TRBD2 (5 bases). In germline, CDR1 is DFQATT, CDR2 SNEGSKA (reference sequence). The CDR3 is 13 amino acids. The germline V and J ends were trimmed by 3 bases and 2 bases, with 11 bases remaining between them. DNA for the CDR3: TGCAGTGCTAGTCGAGCGGAAACCTACGAGCAGTACTTC. It specifies CSASRAETYEQYF.

The chain carries TRBV12-3 or TRBV12-4 and TRBJ2-1, with D hard to call. This CDR3 contains 17 residues. Trimming pared 2 bases from V and 2 bases from J, leaving 16 bases between. The CDR3 is CASSLPQDVSTYNEQFF. The CDR3 nucleotides are TGTGCCAGCAGTTTACCCCAGGACGTGTCCACCTACAATGAGCAGTTCTTC.

The rearrangement joins TRBV6-1 to TRBJ2-2; TRBD1 agrees at 9 bases. V lost 6 bases, J lost 7 bases, and 6 bases stayed unmatched. This CDR3 has 14 residues. Germline V gene lookup returns CDR1 MNHNS and CDR2 SASEGT. This chain's CDR3 is CASREQGARGELFF. The CDR3, as DNA: TGTGCCAGCAGAGAACAGGGGGCGCGCGGGGAGCTGTTTTTT.

This sequence joins TRBV29-1 and TRBJ2-5, with 12 bases that match TRBD2. The V and J ends lost 0 bases and 0 bases, in that order; junction bases with no gene match: 5. The CDR3 is 17 amino acids. CDR1 is SQVTM and CDR2 is ANQGSEA in the germline V gene. The CDR3 DNA reads as TGCAGCGTTGAAGAACTAGCGGGGGGCCTGTACCAAGAGACCCAGTACTTC. This sequence encodes CSVEELAGGLYQETQYF.

This clonotype was found a few times. A junction boundary mismatches the germline segment, possibly from a read error. The chain joins TRBV20-1 to TRBJ2-5; 10 positions match TRBD2. The germline V gene encodes CDR1 DFQATT and CDR2 SNEGSKA (reference sequence). CDR3 size: 16 residues. The CDR3 sequence is CSVRARTSGSQETQYF. The CDR3 DNA sequence: TGCAGTGTTAGAGCCCGGACTAGCGGAAGCCAAGAGACCCAGTACTTC.